This is a list of T cell receptor beta chains from one sample in a study of response to subunit inactivated influenza vaccine. TCRdb passed the RT-PCR reads through MiXCR, listing each CDR3 protein once. The repertoire holds about 700,000 distinct CDR3 sequences, with approximately 15% as singletons. Source: PBMCs from blood, taken less than 13 days after vaccination. The receptors derive from a man in his fifties or sixties who received an inactivated influenza vaccine. The CDR3 runs from the conserved cysteine through the conserved F or W. The D gene is left open where the match is weak. The size field is filled for only some rows; it gives once, few, many or a size class.

D: -; J: TRBJ2-3; V: TRBV2; size: -; DNA: TGTGCCAGCAGTGAAGCTCGGACAGCAGATACGCAGTATTTT; CDR3: CASSEARTADTQYF
D: TRBD1; J: TRBJ1-1; V: TRBV12-3/TRBV12-4; size: few; DNA: TGTGCCAGCAGTTTAGTCGCAGGGGGGGGCACTGAAGCTTTCTTT; CDR3: CASSLVAGGGTEAFF
D: -; J: TRBJ2-5; V: TRBV20-1; size: -; DNA: TGCAGTGCTAGAGATATTCGGGCACTTTACCAAGAGACCCAGTACTTC; CDR3: CSARDIRALYQETQYF
D: -; J: TRBJ2-3; V: TRBV11-2; size: -; DNA: TGTGCCAGCAGCTTAGGTTCGCTCAGGGAGGTTGCAGATACGCAGTATTTT; CDR3: CASSLGSLREVADTQYF
D: -; J: TRBJ1-3; V: TRBV4-3; size: many; DNA: TGCGCCAGCAGCCAAGATCCCAGCTCTGGAAACACCATATATTTT; CDR3: CASSQDPSSGNTIYF
D: TRBD1; J: TRBJ1-3; V: TRBV28; size: -; DNA: TGTGCCAGCAGTTCGGGACAGGGACTAAACACCATATATTTT; CDR3: CASSSGQGLNTIYF
D: -; J: TRBJ2-1; V: TRBV20-1; size: -; DNA: TGCAGTGCCACCCGGCCACCTGAGCAGTCCTTC; CDR3: CSATRPPEQSF
D: -; J: TRBJ1-1; V: TRBV18; size: -; DNA: TGTGCCAGCTCAACGATTGACAGTGAAGCTTTCTTT; CDR3: CASSTIDSEAFF
D: TRBD1; J: TRBJ2-2; V: TRBV5-1; size: few; DNA: TGCGCCAGCAGCTTAGACAGGGCGAACACCGGGGAGCTGTTTTTT; CDR3: CASSLDRANTGELFF
D: -; J: TRBJ2-1; V: TRBV5-1; size: few; DNA: TGCGCCAGCAGCCGGACGGGGAACTACAATGAGCAGTTCTTC; CDR3: CASSRTGNYNEQFF
D: TRBD2; J: TRBJ2-1; V: TRBV20-1; size: few; DNA: TGCAGTGCTAGACGCGGGGGGACGAAAAATGAGCAGTTCTTC; CDR3: CSARRGGTKNEQFF
D: -; J: TRBJ1-5; V: TRBV2; size: few; DNA: TGTGCCAGCAGTGAAGGGAATGGGAACAATCAGCCCCAGCATTTT; CDR3: CASSEGNGNNQPQHF
D: -; J: TRBJ2-5; V: TRBV12-3/TRBV12-4; size: few; DNA: TGTGCCAGCAGTTTTGGGGAGACGACAGGTGATCAAGAGACCCAGTACTTC; CDR3: CASSFGETTGDQETQYF
D: -; J: TRBJ2-3; V: TRBV5-4; size: -; DNA: TGTGCCAGCAGCCGGTGGGGTTCCCCCACAGATACGCAGTATTTT; CDR3: CASSRWGSPTDTQYF
D: TRBD2; J: TRBJ2-7; V: TRBV7-2; size: few; DNA: TGTGCCAGCAGCTTAGCACTAGCGGGAGGTGAGCAGTACTTC; CDR3: CASSLALAGGEQYF
D: -; J: TRBJ2-7; V: TRBV7-2; size: -; DNA: TGTGCCAGCAGCTTATATAAAGGTTACGAGCAGTACTTC; CDR3: CASSLYKGYEQYF
D: TRBD2; J: TRBJ2-1; V: TRBV24-1; size: -; DNA: TGTGCCACCAGTGCCGGGACTAGCGGGGGCAATGAGCAGTTCTTC; CDR3: CATSAGTSGGNEQFF
D: -; J: TRBJ2-1; V: TRBV7-2; size: few; DNA: TGTGCCAGCAGCTTAGCGTCCACCGACAATGAGCAGTTCTTC; CDR3: CASSLASTDNEQFF
D: -; J: TRBJ2-1; V: TRBV10-3; size: -; DNA: TGTGCCATCGCAATAGGGGACACCGAGAGGGATGAGCAGTTCTTC; CDR3: CAIAIGDTERDEQFF
D: -; J: TRBJ1-1; V: TRBV7-2; size: few; DNA: TGTGCCAGCAGCTTAGTTGGGGCCAGTGTAAGCACTGAAGCTTTCTTT; CDR3: CASSLVGASVSTEAFF
D: -; J: TRBJ2-1; V: TRBV20-1; size: few; DNA: TGCAGTGCTAGAGACGGTATCAATGAGCAGTTCTTC; CDR3: CSARDGINEQFF
D: TRBD1; J: TRBJ2-1; V: TRBV7-2; size: few; DNA: TGTGCCAGCAGCTCCGGGACAGGGGGCTTAGGGCAGTTCTTC; CDR3: CASSSGTGGLGQFF
D: -; J: TRBJ2-1; V: TRBV3-1; size: few; DNA: TGTGCCAGCAGCCCATTAGGGGATCCCCTCTCCTACAATGAGCAGTTCTTC; CDR3: CASSPLGDPLSYNEQFF
D: -; J: TRBJ2-3; V: TRBV6-1; size: -; DNA: TGTGCCAGCAGAGATTCCCCCGGCGCAGATACGCAGTATTTT; CDR3: CASRDSPGADTQYF
D: TRBD2; J: TRBJ2-2; V: TRBV12-3/TRBV12-4; size: many; DNA: TGTGCCAGCACCCTGCGGGGGGGCAGGTACACCGGGGAGCTGTTTTTT; CDR3: CASTLRGGRYTGELFF
D: TRBD1; J: TRBJ1-5; V: TRBV20-1; size: -; DNA: TGCAGTGGGAGACAGGGGAGCAATCAGCCCCAGCATTTT; CDR3: CSGRQGSNQPQHF